Each of the 15 T cell receptor beta chains below was sequenced from the same sample in a study of blood T cell repertoires in COVID-19. Data came from immunoSEQ multiplex PCR; TCRdb stores just in-frame clones and leaves some out. Among approximately 260,000 clones, more than 70% were seen once, and the ten largest hold around 1.3%. The sequencing input was PBMCs or T cells enriched from blood (not recorded which). The receptors were sampled from a woman aged 40 to 50 with acute COVID-19.

The CDR3 region is CASSYLQDTTYEQYF. CDR3 sequence (DNA): TGTGCCAGCAGTTACTTGCAGGACACAACCTACGAGCAGTACTTC. This chain joins TRBV6-2 or TRBV6-3 and TRBJ2-7; TRBD1 is a possible D gene (5 bases). CDR3 size: 15 residues. The V gene lost 1 base and the J gene lost 2 bases, with 12 bases spanning the gap. The germline V gene has CDR1 MNHEY and CDR2 SVGEGT.

The chain recombines TRBV7-3 with TRBJ2-1; 14 nucleotides align to TRBD2. CDR1 and CDR2 from the germline V gene are SGHTA and FQGTGA. J gave up 6 bases and V 5 bases, and 6 bases lay outside the gene matches. The CDR3 is 16 amino acids. CDR3 sequence (DNA): TGTGCCAGCAGCCCAGCGGGACTAGCGGGGGCCAATGAGCAGTTCTTC. It specifies CASSPAGLAGANEQFF.

This chain links TRBV7-2 with TRBJ2-7; D is uncertain. The ends were cut back, 4 bases at V and 6 bases at J, with 10 bases in the middle. Germline-derived CDR1 and CDR2 are SGHTA and FQGNSA. The CDR3 loop spans 12 amino acids. CDR3 loop: CASSWALGEQYV. CDR3 bases: TGTGCCAGCAGCTGGGCCCTGGGCGAGCAGTACGTC.

This clone was detected only once. The rearrangement uses TRBV29-1 and TRBJ1-1, with no clear D. V dropped 4 bases and J dropped 3 bases, with 12 bases sitting between them. The CDR3 has 13 residues. In germline, CDR1 is SQVTM, CDR2 ANQGSEA. CDR3 in DNA: TGCAGCGTTGGATCCGGCGGGGACACTGAAGCTTTCTTT. Amino acid sequence: CSVGSGGDTEAFF.

The rearrangement links TRBV6-5 to TRBJ2-1; 14 nucleotides match TRBD2. The germline gives CDR1 MNHEY, CDR2 SVGAGI. V gave up 7 bases and J gave up 8 bases; unmatched junction bases: 7. The CDR3 is 15 residues long. In nucleotides, the CDR3 is TGTGCCAGCAAACTGGGACTAGCGGGAGCTTATGAGCAGTTCTTC. It specifies CASKLGLAGAYEQFF.

This clone was seen only a few times. The V gene is TRBV6-4, the J gene TRBJ1-2; perhaps TRBD1 as D (5 bases). The V gene lost 5 bases and the J gene lost 4 bases, with 11 bases spanning the gap. The CDR3 is made up of 13 amino acids. Germline CDR1 MRHNA, CDR2 SNTAGT. The CDR3 DNA is TGTGCCAGCAGTTCGACAGAGACCTATGGCTACACCTTC. Its translation: CASSSTETYGYTF.

The chain carries TRBV7-2 and TRBJ2-3; D might be TRBD2 (5 bases). CDR1 is SGHTA, CDR2 FQGNSA, per germline. V was clipped by 5 bases and J by 0 bases, with 12 bases between them. The length of the CDR3 is 15 residues. The CDR3 bases are TGTGCCAGCAGCCTAAGTGGCGGGAGCACAGATACGCAGTATTTT. This translates into CASSLSGGSTDTQYF.

CDR3 in amino acids: CASRNPGLGGEQFF. CDR3 bases: TGTGCCAGTAGAAATCCGGGACTAGGAGGTGAGCAGTTCTTC. The genes are TRBV19 and TRBJ2-1, with TRBD2 matching 8 bases. CDR1 and CDR2 (germline): LNHDA, SQIVND (reference sequence). The CDR3 covers 14 residues. The V gene end was trimmed by 6 bases and the J gene end by 9 bases; junction bases not matched to a gene: 10.

The chain carries TRBV7-2 and TRBJ1-5; 8 nucleotides line up with TRBD1. V lost 5 bases to trimming and J lost 9 bases; unmatched junction nucleotides: 3. The CDR3 length is 12 residues. Germline values: CDR1 SGHTA, CDR2 FQGNSA. The CDR3 loop reads CASSRQGAPQHF. The CDR3 DNA reads TGTGCCAGCAGCCGCCAGGGGGCGCCCCAGCATTTT.

V usage is TRBV27 and J usage is TRBJ2-1; 9 bases align to TRBD2. The CDR3 has 15 residues. Trimming cost V 5 bases and J 10 bases; bases outside gene matches: 12. Germline loops: CDR1 MNHEY, CDR2 SMNVEV (reference sequence). CDR3 protein: CASSPGVAGAKEQFF. CDR3 sequence (DNA): TGTGCCAGCAGTCCCGGGGTAGCGGGAGCAAAGGAGCAGTTCTTC.

The gene calls are TRBV28 and TRBJ1-1, with D perhaps TRBD1 (5 bases). Trimming left V 4 bases short and J 5 bases short, with 14 bases between. The CDR3 loop spans 14 amino acids. Germline CDR1 and CDR2: MDHEN and SYDVKM. CDR3 nucleotides: TGTGCCAGCAGTTCCCGCCGGGGGTGGACTGAAGCTTTCTTT. Protein: CASSSRRGWTEAFF.

This chain connects TRBV5-1 to TRBJ2-1, with 15 bases matching TRBD2. This CDR3 region has 16 residues. Germline CDR1 reads SGHRS; CDR2 reads YFSETQ. After removal of 4 bases from V and 4 bases from J, the junction contained 3 bases not matched to a gene. This CDR3 is CASSLGLAGGYNEQFF. As DNA, the CDR3 is TGCGCCAGCAGCCTCGGACTAGCGGGAGGGTACAATGAGCAGTTCTTC.

The rearrangement links TRBV5-1 to TRBJ1-1, with a weak D call TRBD1 (5 bases). The CDR3 extends over 12 amino acids. The V and J ends lost 3 bases and 4 bases respectively, with 7 bases between them. Germline assignment: CDR1 SGHRS and CDR2 YFSETQ. Here the CDR3 reads CASSSDTTEAFF. DNA for the CDR3: TGCGCCAGCAGCTCGGACACCACTGAAGCTTTCTTT. The entire variable domain, with the rest obtained from reference TRBV5-1 and TRBJ1-1, is as follows: KAGVTQTPRYLIKTRGQQVTLSCSPISGHRSVSWYQQTPGQGLQFLFEYFSETQRNKGNFPGRFSGRQFSNSRSEMNVSTLELGDSALYLCASSSDTTEAFFGQGTRLTVV.

V usage is TRBV6-5 and J usage is TRBJ2-1, with 11 bases matching TRBD1. With 0 bases clipped from V and 6 bases from J, the junction kept 1 base outside the gene matches. CDR3 length: 15 amino acids. Germline CDR1 and CDR2: MNHEY and SVGAGI. DNA of the CDR3: TGTGCCAGCAGTTACTCCGGGACAGGGGGCAATGAGCAGTTCTTC. Amino acids: CASSYSGTGGNEQFF.

The chain couples TRBV20-1 to TRBJ2-1; weak D call: TRBD2 (6 bases). The CDR3 totals 11 residues. Germline loops: CDR1 DFQATT, CDR2 SNEGSKA (reference sequence). CDR3 coding DNA: TGCAGCATAAGGACTAACAATGAGCAGTTCTTC. It yields the protein CSIRTNNEQFF.